This T cell receptor beta chain was observed in a study of T cells in Graves' hyperthyroidism and ophthalmopathy. Germline V gene data show CDR1 as MGHDK and CDR2 as SYGVNS. This CDR3 comprises 13 residues. Trimming cost V 6 bases and J 8 bases, with 16 bases left between them. Amplified regions were TCR beta CDR3 sequences from RNA transcripts. Carried out on the TCR CDR3, a first-round RT-PCR used the HTBI primer set. MiXCR was run by TCRdb on the multiplex PCR reads, yielding one entry per CDR3 protein. The sample lists about 560,000 distinct CDR3 sequences, 40% to 55% occurring once. J is TRBJ1-2 and V is TRBV25-1; weak D call: TRBD1 (5 bases). The sample was peripheral blood or thyroid tissue (not recorded which). The sequence was collected from a woman younger than 30 with Graves' hyperthyroidism. CDR3 residues: CASSRGLATGYTF. The CDR3 nucleotides read TGTGCCAGCAGCCGGGGGTTGGCCACGGGCTACACCTTC.